Listed here are 28 T cell receptor beta chains from one sample, sequenced in a study of tissue T cells after allogeneic stem cell transplantation. Assay: immunoSEQ multiplex PCR; the TCRdb copy retains only in-frame clones and omits some. Altogether 5,500 to 8,000 clones are present, approximately 51% being singletons, with the ten largest covering around 7.5%. Time point given: mouse harvest day 7 after allogeneic transplant. The graft held 10^6 splenic CD5+ T cells and 10^7 T-cell-depleted bone marrow cells. Source material: lymph node tissue. These receptors were collected from a female BALB/c mouse given C57BL/6 T cells with graft-versus-host disease after an allogeneic hematopoietic cell transplant.

This clone was detected only a few times. These gene names are mouse names. The read is 1 residue too short to cover the CDR3 end, so that end is filled in from the germline J gene. This chain links TRBV29 with TRBJ2-2, with D perhaps being TRBD1 or TRBD2 (5 bases each). Germline-derived CDR1 and CDR2 are MSHET and SYDVDS. The CDR3 runs to 13 residues. V was clipped by 4 bases and J by 4 bases, with 7 bases between them. The CDR3: CASSSGTTGQLYF. The CDR3 DNA, read in part, is TGTGCTAGCAGTTCTGGGACCACCGGGCAGCTCTAC.

This clone was recorded a few times. The gene names given are mouse names. The read ends 1 residue early relative to the CDR3; the germline J gene fills the gap. The chain recombines TRBV26 with TRBJ1-3; no firm D call. The CDR3 is 14 amino acids. Germline values: CDR1 KGHPV, CDR2 FQNQEV (reference sequence). Trimming took off 4 bases at V and 0 bases at J, with 7 bases between the two ends. The covered CDR3 bases are TGTGCCAGCAGTCGCAGACCTTCTGGAAATACGCTCTAT. Its translation: CASSRRPSGNTLY. The entire CDR3 reads CASSRRPSGNTLYF.

Of note for this clone: Gene names and germline refer to mouse. Read coverage stops 1 residue before the CDR3 terminus; the germline J gene supplies the remainder. The chain employs TRBV13-3 and TRBJ2-7; TRBD1 matches at 12 bases. J gave up 6 bases and V 7 bases, and 5 bases lay outside the gene matches. The CDR3 length is 13 residues. The germline V gene has CDR1 NNHDY and CDR2 SYVADS. The sequenced part of the CDR3 DNA is TGTGCCAGCTCCCGGGACAGGGGGCTTGAACAGTAC. Its protein product is CASSRDRGLEQY. The whole CDR3 region reads CASSRDRGLEQYF.

On this clone: Germline and genes here are mouse. The read ends 1 residue shy of where the CDR3 ends; the end is completed using the germline J gene. The chain carries TRBV26 and TRBJ2-1, with D tentatively TRBD2 (6 bases). The CDR3 runs to 14 residues. Germline-derived CDR1 and CDR2 are KGHPV and FQNQEV (reference sequence). The V end lost 2 bases, the J end lost 3 bases, and 8 bases lay between the germline ends. The CDR3: CASSLAGGYAEQFF. CDR3 bases read: TGTGCCAGCAGTCTGGCGGGGGGCTATGCTGAGCAGTTC.

By frequency in the sample, this clone is medium-sized. Gene names and germline match the mouse. The CDR3 sequence: CASSPRTISSLYF. The sequenced CDR3 bases are TGTGCCAGCAGCCCCCGGACAATATCTTCCTTGTAC. This rearrangement joins TRBV5 to TRBJ2-4; TRBD1 might be the D (5 bases). Read data end 1 residue before the CDR3 end; the end is taken from the germline J gene. The V end was cut by 4 bases, the J end by 10 bases, with 15 bases between. The germline V gene encodes CDR1 LGHNA and CDR2 YNLKQL (reference sequence). The CDR3 spans 13 residues.

On this clone: Gene labels here are mouse ones. Sequencing ends 1 residue short of the CDR3 end; the germline J gene provides the rest. The chain joins TRBV19 to TRBJ2-5; unclear D gene. Germline CDR1 FNHDT, CDR2 SITEND (reference sequence). The CDR3 has 13 residues. V was cut by 3 bases and J by 2 bases, with 7 bases left in between. The sequenced CDR3 bases are TGTGCCAGCAGTAGGGCAGTCCAAGACACCCAGTAC. It codes for CASSRAVQDTQY. The full CDR3 protein reads CASSRAVQDTQYF.

This clone was counted only a few times. The listed genes are named as in mouse. The missing CDR3 end, 1 residue past where the read stops, is filled in from the germline J gene. The chain employs TRBV13-2 and TRBJ2-7; D not resolved. Germline V gene data show CDR1 as NNHNN and CDR2 as SYGAGS (reference sequence). The V and J ends lost 3 bases and 6 bases respectively, with 7 bases between them. This CDR3 region has 11 residues. The sequenced CDR3 bases are TGTGCCAGCGGTGGGCCCCTTGAACAGTAC. It translates to CASGGPLEQY. The entire CDR3 is CASGGPLEQYF.

The count of this clone is one. Each gene name is a mouse one. CDR3 sequence reads: CASSLGTGGGGQLYF. The CDR3 bases that were read are TGTGCCAGCTCTCTCGGGACAGGGGGCGGCGGGCAGCTCTAC. The chain links TRBV12-2 to TRBJ2-2, with 12 bases identical to TRBD1. The missing CDR3 end, 1 residue past where the read stops, is filled in from the germline J gene. V was clipped by 0 bases and J by 7 bases; unmatched bases: 2. The CDR3 has 15 amino acids. The germline gives CDR1 SGHLS, CDR2 HYDKME.

As regards this clone: Gene names follow the mouse nomenclature. The CDR3 end lies 1 residue beyond the end of the read and is filled in from the germline J gene. The V and J genes are TRBV21 and TRBJ2-5; TRBD1 aligns across 11 bases. TRBV21 is identified as an open reading frame with a role that is uncertain. This CDR3 comprises 15 residues. Trimming cost V 6 bases and J 3 bases; bases outside gene matches: 5. Partial CDR3 DNA: TGTGCTAGCAGACTCTGGGACAGGGGGCAAGACACCCAGTAC. It translates to CASRLWDRGQDTQY. The entire CDR3 reads CASRLWDRGQDTQYF.

As for this clone: Gene names are mouse gene names. The read finishes 1 residue shy of the CDR3 end, and the germline J gene is used to complete it. The J gene is TRBJ2-7, the V gene TRBV13-2, with 9 bases that match TRBD2. The CDR3 is 12 amino acids. With 3 bases clipped from V and 7 bases from J, the junction kept 2 bases outside the gene matches. The germline gives CDR1 NNHNN, CDR2 SYGAGS (reference sequence). The sequenced part of the CDR3 DNA is TGTGCCAGCGGTGCTGGGGGGGGAGAACAGTAC. This gives the protein CASGAGGGEQY. The whole CDR3 is CASGAGGGEQYF.

In its sample, this clone was seen a few times. The germline and genes are mouse ones. With the read ending 1 residue before the CDR3 end, the germline J gene is used to fill in that end. The chain couples TRBV26 to TRBJ1-6; D is uncertain. TRBJ1-6 is an ORF for which the function is uncertain. V lost 0 bases to trimming and J lost 2 bases, with 5 bases between them. The CDR3 runs to 15 residues. Looked up from germline, CDR1 is KGHPV and CDR2 is FQNQEV (reference sequence). Partial CDR3 DNA: TGTGCCAGCAGTCTGTCCAGAACCTATAATTCGCCCCTCTAC. It translates to CASSLSRTYNSPLY. Given in full, the CDR3 is CASSLSRTYNSPLYF.

For this clone: Here the gene names and germline are mouse. The CDR3 goes on 1 residue after the read ends, and that part is filled in from the germline J gene. The genes are TRBV13-1 and TRBJ2-1; D is undetermined. CDR1 and CDR2 from the germline V gene are NSHNY and SYGAGN. With 3 bases removed from V and 1 base from J, the gap between germline ends came to 5 bases. The CDR3 is 13 amino acids. Partial CDR3 DNA: TGTGCCAGCAGTGCTAGAAACTATGCTGAGCAGTTC. Translated, it gives CASSARNYAEQF. The CDR3 as a whole reads CASSARNYAEQFF.

As for this clone: The listed genes are named as in mouse. The observed sequence ends 1 residue before the CDR3 terminus, with the missing tail filled in from the germline J gene. V is TRBV31 and J is TRBJ2-4; D remains unclear. Per the germline V gene, CDR1 is GKSSPN and CDR2 is SITVG. CDR3 length equals 14 residues. The V end lost 2 bases, the J end lost 3 bases, and 12 bases lay between the germline ends. The sequenced part of the CDR3 DNA is TGTGCCTGGAGTTGGAGGGAAAGACAAAACACCTTGTAC. This encodes CAWSWRERQNTLY. The CDR3, in full, reads CAWSWRERQNTLYF.

Comments on this clone: Germline and genes: mouse. Sequencing ends 1 residue short of the CDR3 end; the germline J gene provides the rest. The chain recombines TRBV26 with TRBJ1-3, with D unresolved. Germline V lookup: CDR1 KGHPV, CDR2 FQNQEV (reference sequence). This CDR3 has 14 residues. With 2 bases removed from V and 1 base from J, the gap between germline ends came to 6 bases. This chain's CDR3 is CASSLEGSGNTLYF. The CDR3 DNA, read in part, is TGTGCCAGCAGTCTGGAGGGATCTGGAAATACGCTCTAT.

Details on this clone: Gene and germline names: mouse. The sequence runs out 1 residue before the end of the CDR3; the remainder is reconstructed from the germline J gene. The chain couples TRBV12-2 to TRBJ1-4; perhaps TRBD1 as D (6 bases). V lost 4 bases and J 0 bases, leaving 14 bases between the germline ends. The CDR3 consists of 16 residues. Germline CDR1 reads SGHLS; CDR2 reads HYDKME. The CDR3 protein is CASSPDREISNERLFF. Incomplete CDR3 DNA: TGTGCCAGCTCCCCGGACAGAGAGATTTCCAACGAAAGATTATTT.

Only a few counts were recorded for this clone. Each gene name is a mouse one. With the read ending 1 residue before the CDR3 end, the germline J gene is used to fill in that end. The gene calls are TRBV5 and TRBJ2-7, with D tentatively TRBD2 (5 bases). This CDR3 has 14 amino acids. The V gene's germline CDR1 is LGHNA and CDR2 YNLKQL (reference sequence). V lost 0 bases, J lost 0 bases, and 6 bases lay in between. The CDR3 DNA, read in part, is TGTGCCAGCAGCCAAGACTGGGACTCCTATGAACAGTAC. Its translation: CASSQDWDSYEQY. The CDR3 as a whole reads CASSQDWDSYEQYF.

On this clone: Germline and genes: mouse. The CDR3 goes on 1 residue after the read ends, and that part is filled in from the germline J gene. This rearrangement joins TRBV3 to TRBJ2-3, with TRBD2 matching over 9 bases. The V gene end was trimmed by 5 bases and the J gene end by 2 bases; junction bases not matched to a gene: 5. This CDR3 has 15 residues. CDR1 and CDR2 from the germline V gene are SNHLY and FYNGKV (reference sequence). Here the CDR3 reads CASSLRLGVAETLYF. The sequenced CDR3 bases are TGTGCCAGCAGCCTTCGACTGGGGGTTGCAGAAACGCTGTAT.

As to this clone: All gene names here are mouse names. With the read ending 1 residue before the CDR3 end, the germline J gene is used to fill in that end. The chain recombines TRBV26 with TRBJ1-3; D remains unclear. The CDR3 sequence is 13 residues long. Germline assignment: CDR1 KGHPV and CDR2 FQNQEV (reference sequence). V lost 4 bases and J lost 0, with 4 bases in between. CDR3 sequence reads: CASSQDSGNTLYF. The CDR3 bases that were read are TGTGCCAGCAGTCAAGATTCTGGAAATACGCTCTAT.

On this clone itself: The genes and germline here are from mouse. The read stops 1 residue short of the end of the CDR3; the missing end is completed from the germline J gene. The rearrangement uses TRBV16 and TRBJ1-4; D is undetermined. The length of the CDR3 is 14 residues. Germline assignment: CDR1 SGHSA and CDR2 FRNQAP. V lost 2 bases and J lost 0, with 4 bases in between. The chain's CDR3 is CASSLMVSNERLFF. CDR3 DNA (partial): TGTGCAAGCAGCTTAATGGTTTCCAACGAAAGATTATTT.

On this clone itself: Gene names and germline refer to mouse. Coverage ceases 1 residue before the CDR3 finishes, and the germline J gene fills in the end. This rearrangement joins TRBV24 to TRBJ2-7; 10 nucleotides agree with TRBD1. Germline V gene lookup returns CDR1 KGHTA and CDR2 FRNEEI. The CDR3 extends over 14 amino acids. The V segment lost 2 bases and the J segment 7 bases; nucleotides outside the gene matches: 5. This CDR3 is CASSLADRGREQYF. Partial CDR3 DNA: TGTGCCAGCAGTCTGGCCGACAGGGGGCGAGAACAGTAC.

By frequency in the sample, this clone is medium-sized. The listed genes are named as in mouse. The read comes to an end 1 residue before the CDR3 does, leaving the germline J gene to fill in the end. This chain uses TRBV31 with TRBJ1-3, with 9 positions matching TRBD1. Germline V CDR1 and CDR2: GKSSPN, SITVG. V lost 8 bases and J lost 4; bases outside the gene matches: 0. The CDR3 consists of 11 residues. The CDR3 protein is CAGTGGNTLYF. The part of the CDR3 DNA that was read is TGTGCCGGGACAGGGGGAAATACGCTCTAT.

This clone is judged large. The gene symbols are mouse symbols. The chain's CDR3 is CASTWTTNTEVFF. The CDR3 bases that were read are TGTGCCAGCACCTGGACAACAAACACAGAAGTCTTC. The chain is built from TRBV15 and TRBJ1-1; TRBD1 might be the D (5 bases). The CDR3 goes on 1 residue after the read ends, and that part is filled in from the germline J gene. V lost 7 bases to trimming and J lost 0 bases, with 9 bases between them. The germline V gene has CDR1 SGHND and CDR2 FRSKSL. The CDR3 spans 13 residues.

Remarks on this clone: Mouse names are used for the genes. CDR3 DNA, as far as it was read: TGTGCCAGCAGTCGAGGGGGCACAGAAGTCTTC. Protein: CASSRGGTEVF. From start to end, the CDR3 is CASSRGGTEVFF. The chain joins TRBV26 to TRBJ1-1, with D possibly TRBD1 on 6 matching bases. The read ends 1 residue shy of where the CDR3 ends; the end is completed using the germline J gene. There are 12 residues in the CDR3. Trimming cost V 4 bases and J 4 bases, with 7 bases left between them. Germline CDR1 is KGHPV and CDR2 is FQNQEV (reference sequence).

About this clone itself: The germline and genes are mouse ones. The read gets to within 1 residue of the CDR3 end, and the germline J gene fills in the rest. The V call is TRBV26, the J call TRBJ1-1; 7 positions agree with TRBD1. Germline values: CDR1 KGHPV, CDR2 FQNQEV (reference sequence). V dropped 0 bases and J dropped 10; count of bases not matched to a gene: 2. This CDR3 is built from 12 residues. The CDR3 loop reads CASSLSKGAVFF. Incomplete CDR3 DNA: TGTGCCAGCAGTCTGTCTAAGGGGGCAGTCTTC.

On this clone itself: Gene names and germline match the mouse. The CDR3 extends 1 residue past the end of the read, so its final part is completed from the germline J gene. The chain couples TRBV13-1 to TRBJ1-4; D is unresolved. This CDR3 contains 12 residues. Trimming cost V 2 bases and J 4 bases, with 3 bases left between them. Germline V gene sequence: CDR1 NSHNY, CDR2 SYGAGN. The DNA read from the CDR3 is TGTGCCAGCAGTGAGCGCAACGAAAGATTATTT. Encoded protein: CASSERNERLF. The complete CDR3 sequence is CASSERNERLFF.

In regard to this clone: Gene labels here are mouse ones. Coverage ceases 1 residue before the CDR3 finishes, and the germline J gene fills in the end. The J gene is TRBJ2-3, the V gene TRBV15, with D perhaps matching TRBD2 (5 bases). CDR1 is SGHND and CDR2 is FRSKSL in the germline V gene. This CDR3 is built from 14 residues. V lost 4 bases, J lost 0 bases, and 8 bases lay in between. The covered CDR3 bases are TGTGCCAGCAGTTCTGGGTCTAGTGCAGAAACGCTGTAT. This translates into CASSSGSSAETLY. The whole CDR3 region reads CASSSGSSAETLYF.

On this clone: Genes and germline are mouse. The read terminates 1 residue ahead of where the CDR3 ends, so the germline J gene completes it. The genes are TRBV26 and TRBJ1-4, with 10 bases matching TRBD1. Trimming removed 1 base from V and 3 bases from J; junction bases left unmatched: 2. CDR3 length equals 16 residues. CDR1 KGHPV and CDR2 FQNQEV come from the germline V gene (reference sequence). CDR3 bases read: TGTGCCAGCAGTCTGTGGGGACAGGGGACCAACGAAAGATTATTT. Protein: CASSLWGQGTNERLF. The full CDR3 protein is CASSLWGQGTNERLFF.

Concerning this clone itself: Gene and germline names: mouse. The read ends 1 residue shy of where the CDR3 ends; the end is completed using the germline J gene. The chain employs TRBV19 and TRBJ2-7; 12 nucleotides agree with TRBD2. Germline V gene lookup returns CDR1 FNHDT and CDR2 SITEND (reference sequence). The CDR3 is 14 residues long. Trimming cost V 4 bases and J 4 bases; bases outside gene matches: 3. The CDR3 DNA, read in part, is TGTGCCAGCAGTGGGGGACTGGGGGGTTATGAACAGTAC. Protein product: CASSGGLGGYEQY. The complete CDR3 protein is CASSGGLGGYEQYF.